This TCR beta chain was profiled in a study of T-cell memory formation after mild COVID-19. Study context: Clusters were largely donor specific. Points from the study as a whole: CD4/CD8 balance characterized clones contracting day 15 to 85, and CD4+ skew characterized later expanders.

In the case of this clonotype: The antigen remains undetermined.

The junction had 6 bases not matched to a gene; V was cut back by 3 bases and J by 4 bases. This CDR3 region has 16 residues. Per the germline V gene, CDR1 is DFQATT and CDR2 is SNEGSKA (reference sequence). TCRalpha and TCRbeta libraries used 5'RACE with constant-segment primers and UMIs. MiXCR was run by TCRdb on the 5' RACE reads, yielding one entry per CDR3 protein. The sample lists about 250,000 distinct CDR3 sequences, 15% occurring once. The genes are TRBV20-1 and TRBJ2-3; 14 bases fit TRBD2. This clonotype was sampled from an adult woman who had mild COVID-19 (a few samples of this study predate the infection). Cell type and time point are not known. The sequencing input was PBMCs or a T cell subset sorted from them (not recorded which). CDR3 nucleotides: TGCAGTGCTAGGAAGGAGACTAGCGGGAGGGCAGATACGCAGTATTTT. Its translation is CSARKETSGRADTQYF.